These 3 T cell receptor beta chains share one sample of origin, sequenced in a study of blood T cells in healthy people across ages. Using a J-beta primer mix together with a sample-barcoded 5' primer, a second PCR was run for roughly 6 to 11 cycles. One entry per CDR3 protein, called by TCRdb with MiXCR from the 5' RACE reads. The sample includes about 800,000 distinct CDR3 sequences, about 62% of them seen just once. Sequencing was performed on blood. Receptors were obtained from a man under 40 in good health.

This chain uses TRBV7-9 with TRBJ1-4; D gene unclear. This CDR3 region has 15 residues. CDR1 and CDR2 from the germline V gene are SEHNR and FQNEAQ (reference sequence). Trimming removed 4 bases from V and 8 bases from J, with 17 bases in between. The CDR3 here is CASSSPGEIEEKLFF. CDR3 coding DNA: TGTGCCAGCAGCTCGCCGGGAGAAATAGAGGAAAAACTGTTTTTT.

The chain is built from TRBV7-2 and TRBJ2-5; no reliable D call. Between the trimmed V and J ends, which lost 5 bases and 2 bases, there was a span of 12 bases. The germline V gene encodes CDR1 SGHTA and CDR2 FQGNSA. The CDR3 consists of 14 residues. The CDR3 reads CASSQARRQETQYF. Written as DNA, the CDR3 is TGTGCCAGCAGCCAGGCGCGGAGACAAGAGACCCAGTACTTC.

The chain is built from TRBV20-1 and TRBJ2-1; tentatively, D is TRBD2 (6 bases). Trimming pared 7 bases from V and 2 bases from J, leaving 15 bases between. In germline, CDR1 is DFQATT, CDR2 SNEGSKA (reference sequence). This CDR3 spans 14 amino acids. The CDR3 loop reads CSVTRAGPYNEQFF. The CDR3, as DNA: TGCAGTGTCACTCGAGCGGGCCCCTACAATGAGCAGTTCTTC.